This TCR beta chain was recorded in a study of cytomegalovirus exposure and HLA in healthy donors. Overall study findings and caveats: HLA restriction was apparent for most CMV-associated TCR beta chains in a later analysis. Reports indicated that the classifier achieved high specificity and sensitivity in diagnosing cytomegalovirus status. Follow-up analysis later connected one missense variant in DCLRE1C with trimming of TCR beta V- and J-genes.

Healthy individuals who donated bone marrow served as the donors. Primers for the PCR totalled 60 Vbeta and 13 Jbeta. Profiling relied on immunoSEQ multiplex PCR, and the TCRdb table lists in-frame clones only, not all of them. The profile covers around 200,000 clones, with 83% appearing a single time and roughly 1.3% taken by the ten largest. This CDR3 region has 12 residues. V shed 6 bases and J shed 5 bases, with 10 bases lying between them. From germline, CDR1 is SGHAT and CDR2 FQNNGV. A remark on this clone: The target antigen is unknown.

Sequenced: PBMCs. The V gene is TRBV11-2, the J gene TRBJ2-5; a possible D gene is TRBD1 (5 bases). The TCR was taken from a girl between 5 and 17 years old in good health and CMV-seronegative. The CDR3 nucleotides read TGTGCCAGCAGTTCAGGGTGGGAGACCCAGTACTTC. It yields the protein CASSSGWETQYF.